A single sample is the source of the 8 T cell receptor beta chains below, sequenced in a study of T cells after yellow fever vaccination. TCRdb recomputed calls from the 5' RACE reads with MiXCR, one row per CDR3 protein. The repertoire consists of about 260,000 distinct CDR3 sequences, with 10% to 15% occurring once and the leading ten covering around 0.49%. Sequenced here: CD4+ T cells sorted from PBMCs, sampled 45 days after the yellow fever booster vaccination. The receptors were sampled from a man aged 25 to 40 who received the YFV17D yellow fever vaccine.

In its sample, this clonotype was seen a few times. The chain carries TRBV5-4 and TRBJ2-5; 11 positions agree with TRBD2. V shed 2 bases and J 5 bases; nucleotides not matched to a gene: 2. The V gene's germline CDR1 is SGHNT and CDR2 YYREEE (reference sequence). This CDR3 region has 14 residues. The CDR3 here is CASSLLAGVETQYF. In DNA, the CDR3 is TGTGCCAGCAGCTTACTAGCGGGAGTTGAGACCCAGTACTTC.

This clonotype was seen many times. The chain uses TRBV10-1 and TRBJ1-1; D not certain. The V end lost 8 bases, the J end lost 3 bases, and 10 bases lay between the germline ends. The germline V gene has CDR1 WNHNN and CDR2 SYGVQD (reference sequence). The CDR3 runs 12 residues. CDR3: CASRGRDTEAFF. The CDR3 DNA reads as TGCGCCAGCCGTGGAAGGGACACTGAAGCTTTCTTT.

This clonotype was seen only a few times. This chain connects TRBV7-2 to TRBJ2-5, with unresolved D. The V gene's germline CDR1 is SGHTA and CDR2 FQGNSA. The CDR3 contains 14 residues. Deletions cut 7 bases from V and 5 bases from J, with 17 bases between. As DNA, the CDR3 is TGTGCCAGCACCCGACCCGACTCCTGGGAGACCCAGTACTTC. Protein: CASTRPDSWETQYF.

This clonotype has a handful of counts. The chain is built from TRBV11-2 and TRBJ2-7, with 10 nucleotides matching TRBD1. The CDR3 is 13 amino acids. The V and J ends lost 1 base and 6 bases, in that order; junction bases with no gene match: 0. The V gene's germline CDR1 is SGHAT and CDR2 FQNNGV. This CDR3 reads CASSLGTGGEQYF. The CDR3 region has the DNA TGTGCCAGCAGCTTAGGGACAGGGGGCGAGCAGTACTTC.

This chain uses TRBV30 with TRBJ1-1; a possible D gene is TRBD1 (5 bases). V was trimmed by 2 bases and J by 7 bases, leaving 11 bases between them. The germline gives CDR1 GTSNPN, CDR2 SVGIG (reference sequence). CDR3 length: 12 amino acids. CDR3 in DNA: TGTGCCTGGAGTCTTCAGGGATTTGAAGCTTTCTTT. This encodes CAWSLQGFEAFF. Full variable domain (rest looked up from reference TRBV30 and TRBJ1-1): SQTIHQWPATLVQPVGSPLSLECTVEGTSNPNLYWYRQAAGRGLQLLFYSVGIGQISSEVPQNLSASRPQDRQFILSSKKLLLSDSGFYLCAWSLQGFEAFFGQGTRLTVV.

There are a few counts of this clonotype. The V call is TRBV9, the J call TRBJ2-4; tentative D call: TRBD2 (5 bases). The germline V and J ends were trimmed by 0 bases and 6 bases, with 13 bases remaining between them. This CDR3 is built from 15 residues. Germline CDR1 and CDR2: SGDLS and YYNGEE. CDR3 nucleotides: TGTGCCAGCAGCGTAGGTCAACTAGTCCCAAACATTCAGTACTTC. This encodes CASSVGQLVPNIQYF.

The chain couples TRBV6-5 to TRBJ2-3; D is unclear. Trimming shortened V by 0 bases and J by 7 bases, and 14 bases separated the two germline ends. Looked up from germline, CDR1 is MNHEY and CDR2 is SVGAGI. This CDR3 contains 15 residues. The CDR3 spells CASSYSPPSPNTQYF. The CDR3 DNA follows: TGTGCCAGCAGTTACTCCCCCCCTTCCCCCAATACGCAGTATTTT.

This clonotype was seen a handful of times. The rearrangement joins TRBV6-5 to TRBJ1-2, with D perhaps TRBD1 (6 bases). The CDR3 is 13 amino acids. The germline CDR1 and CDR2 sequences are MNHEY and SVGAGI. V was trimmed by 5 bases and J by 6 bases, leaving 13 bases between them. The CDR3 here is CASSTQGSDGYTF. CDR3 coding DNA: TGTGCCAGCAGTACTCAGGGGTCCGATGGCTACACCTTC.